The clone carrying this T cell receptor (beta chain) turned up a few times. The V gene's germline CDR1 is SGHTA and CDR2 FQGNSA. This CDR3 is 12 amino acids long. V was cut by 6 bases and J by 5 bases, with 9 bases left in between. This specimen comes from a study of tumor-infiltrating lymphocytes in primary liver carcinoma. Priming with a constant-region primer yielded TCR beta cDNA from approximately 500 ng total RNA. The TCR beta library was amplified through three nested multiplex PCR rounds in a modified ARM-PCR procedure. Rounds one and two of PCR, each of roughly 11 cycles, were primed with TRBV1-TRBV30 forward primers and a C-beta reverse primer. One entry per CDR3 protein, called by TCRdb with MiXCR from the multiplex PCR reads. Of about 35,000 distinct CDR3 sequences in the sample, around 74% were seen once. Co-extraction of RNA and DNA was performed on about 19-30 mg of unsorted bulk tissue. Every tumor yielded five separate sampled regions.

The sample was liver tumor tissue from sampling region 4. Subset reported: tumor region T4, right-lateral pole. This clonotype was sampled from a man in his forties with primary liver carcinoma and hepatitis B virus infection. This chain joins TRBV7-2 and TRBJ2-3; no definite D call. The CDR3 loop reads CASRSMQDTQYF. The CDR3 region has the DNA TGTGCCAGCAGGTCCATGCAAGATACGCAGTATTTT.